The entry below describes one T cell receptor (beta chain). Its antigen is still unknown. CDR3 size: 16 residues. The data stem from a study of shared clonotypes between healthy human individuals. Overall study context: Donors were a couple of women and a few men aged 18 to 49. Findings and limits, study-wide: Only blood samples were collected, and tissue repertoires likely differ.

The study ran the assay at deep level. It was on ten immunoSEQ deep assay plates that unsorted PBMC DNA was sequenced. Sequencing was performed with immunoSEQ multiplex PCR; in TCRdb, only in-frame clones are kept and a portion is missing. The sample has about 500,000 clones, approximately 71% seen once. The TCR comes from a woman aged 40 to 50 in good health. Some clones in this sample may be carry-over from other donors' samples. V is TRBV21-1 and J is TRBJ2-7; the DNA was not compared with TRBD1, the D call given in the table. TRBV21-1 is listed as a pseudogene. The sequencing sample was made of PBMCs. CDR3 amino acids: CASSLQGRAKTNEQYF. In DNA, the CDR3 is TGTGCCAGCAGCTTACAGGGAAGGGCGAAGACCAACGAGCAGTACTTC.